Following are 8 T cell receptor beta chains from one sample sequenced in a study of Ad26.COV2.S vaccination and SARS-CoV-2 variants. Produced via immunoSEQ multiplex PCR; TCRdb's table is partial and in-frame only. Here the sample spans around 270,000 clones, roughly nine tenths being singletons. Treatment in this sample: around 19 received Ad26.COV2.S at low or high dose, single or two shots; 5 received placebo; per-sample allocation not given. Samples were taken on day 63 after the first vaccine or placebo injection. The sample in question was peripheral blood, obtained in a trial of Ad26.COV2.S vaccine versus placebo. Every receptor here comes from a person aged 18-60 years who received the Ad26.COV2.S COVID-19 vaccine or a placebo.

V gene TRBV3-1 (or the pseudogene TRBV3-2) combines with J gene TRBJ1-5; D remains unclear. The CDR3 covers 17 residues. The V end was cut by 1 base, the J end by 0 bases, with 13 bases between. Germline CDR1 and CDR2: LGHDT and YNNKEL (reference sequence). The DNA of the CDR3 is TGTGCCAGCAGCCAAGGAGTAGCTGACCTTAGCAATCAGCCCCAGCATTTT. This sequence encodes CASSQGVADLSNQPQHF.

This chain joins TRBV6-2 or TRBV6-3 and TRBJ2-5; D gene ambiguous. This CDR3 is built from 12 residues. Deletions cut 6 bases from V and 5 bases from J, with 10 bases between. Germline V gene data show CDR1 as MNHEY and CDR2 as SVGEGT. The CDR3 region is CASSPARETQYF. The CDR3 DNA sequence: TGTGCCAGCAGCCCCGCGCGTGAGACCCAGTACTTC.

The chain recombines TRBV12-3 or TRBV12-4 with TRBJ2-7; D remains unclear. The CDR3 length is 12 residues. Trimming took off 5 bases at V and 6 bases at J, with 11 bases between the two ends. The CDR3 region is CASSTLVGEQYF. The CDR3 DNA is TGTGCCAGCAGTACCCTGGTCGGCGAGCAGTACTTC.

This chain joins TRBV7-9 and TRBJ2-2; D is possibly TRBD1 (6 bases). The germline V gene has CDR1 SEHNR and CDR2 FQNEAQ (reference sequence). V lost 4 bases, J lost 1 base, and 7 bases lay in between. The CDR3 spans 14 residues. CDR3 sequence (DNA): TGTGCCAGCAGCTCACAGGGGAACACCGGGGAGCTGTTTTTT. This gives the protein CASSSQGNTGELFF.

The rearrangement links TRBV6-5 to TRBJ2-2, with a tentative D call TRBD2 (6 bases). Germline loops: CDR1 MNHEY, CDR2 SVGAGI. V dropped 0 bases and J dropped 5 bases, with 13 bases sitting between them. The CDR3 consists of 16 residues. CDR3 region: CASSYSTGETTGELFF. In nucleotides, the CDR3 is TGTGCCAGCAGTTACTCGACGGGAGAAACTACCGGGGAGCTGTTTTTT.

In DNA, the CDR3 is TGTGCCAGTAGTATCGGTACAGCGAGTAACTATGGCTACACCTTC. Its protein product is CASSIGTASNYGYTF. The chain combines TRBV19 with TRBJ1-2; D is undetermined. The CDR3 covers 15 residues. The germline gives CDR1 LNHDA, CDR2 SQIVND (reference sequence). V was trimmed by 3 bases and J by 1 base, leaving 12 bases between them.

The chain joins TRBV7-9 to TRBJ2-1; perhaps TRBD2 as D (5 bases). Per germline, CDR1 SEHNR and CDR2 FQNEAQ (reference sequence). V was shortened by 5 bases and J by 0 bases, with 11 bases between the two germline ends. CDR3 length equals 15 residues. The CDR3 DNA reads as TGTGCCAGCAGCCGTAGCGCTAACTCCTACAATGAGCAGTTCTTC. This sequence encodes CASSRSANSYNEQFF.

This clone was seen once. The chain joins TRBV7-8 to TRBJ1-1; no firm D call. V shed 4 bases and J shed 0 bases, with 9 bases lying between them. The CDR3 covers 14 residues. In germline, CDR1 is SGHVS, CDR2 FQNEAQ. The CDR3 bases are TGTGCCAGCAGCTCCTCCTATTTGAACACTGAAGCTTTCTTT. Translation gives CASSSSYLNTEAFF. The full variable domain, rest sourced from reference TRBV7-8 and TRBJ1-1, is GAGVSQSPRYKVAKRGQDVALRCDPISGHVSLFWYQQALGQGPEFLTYFQNEAQLDKSGLPSDRFFAERPEGSVSTLKIQRTQQEDSAVYLCASSSSYLNTEAFFGQGTRLTVV.